This TCR beta chain was captured by sequencing in a study of OX40 agonist ivuxolimab in advanced cancers. Study overall: Patients received ivuxolimab, an intravenous treatment, every 2 weeks at 0.01 to 10 mg/kg.

Study findings and constraints: CD8+ T cells showed, on average, more clonal expansion than CD4+ cells.

This table comes from immunoSEQ multiplex PCR, and its TCRdb copy is limited to in-frame clones, with some not included. Of fewer than 100,000 clones in the sample, over 75% were seen once. Germline CDR1 SGHKS, CDR2 YYEKEE (reference sequence). The CDR3 contains 18 residues. V lost 3 bases, J lost 4 bases, and 13 bases stayed unmatched. Turning to this clone: Its antigen is currently unknown.

The sample in question was CD4+ or CD8+ T cells sorted from blood, obtained in a trial of the OX40 agonist ivuxolimab. The rearrangement links TRBV5-5 to TRBJ1-3, with 10 bases lining up with TRBD1. The clonotype originates from an adult with an advanced solid tumor such as melanoma, head and neck, liver or kidney cancer. The CDR3, as DNA: TGTGCCAGCAGCTCGGACAGGGGGTTAGGTTGGTCGGGAAACACCATATATTTT. Translation: CASSSDRGLGWSGNTIYF.